Following are 8 T cell receptor beta chains from one sample sequenced in a study of immunodeficiency. Clones were read by immunoSEQ multiplex PCR, and TCRdb kept only the in-frame ones, dropping some. The repertoire includes approximately 840 clones, around nine tenths of them detected once, and roughly 1.9% sits in the top ten. Material for sequencing was CD4+ T cells from blood. These receptors were obtained from a human donor in good health.

V usage is TRBV28 and J usage is TRBJ1-4; 12 bases match TRBD1. The CDR3 extends over 17 amino acids. CDR1 is MDHEN and CDR2 is SYDVKM in the germline V gene. Unmatched junction bases numbered 6, after V lost 4 bases and J lost 3 bases. CDR3 DNA: TGTGCCAGCAGTTCACCGGGACAGGGGGCACCTAATGAAAAACTGTTTTTT. Its protein is CASSSPGQGAPNEKLFF.

J is TRBJ1-2 and V is TRBV19, with D unresolved. Germline V gene data show CDR1 as LNHDA and CDR2 as SQIVND (reference sequence). The V end lost 0 bases, the J end lost 4 bases, and 6 bases lay between the germline ends. There are 13 residues in the CDR3. The CDR3 loop is CASSIDLFYGYTF. In nucleotides, the CDR3 is TGTGCCAGTAGTATAGATCTTTTCTATGGCTACACCTTC.

The CDR3 bases are TGTGCCAGCAGCCCGCAGACAGGGGGATATCCAGCTTTCTTT. This translates into CASSPQTGGYPAFF. The chain carries TRBV7-9 and TRBJ1-1; 9 positions match TRBD1. V was pared by 5 bases and J by 10 bases, with 11 bases of the junction left unmatched. CDR3 length: 14 amino acids. Germline CDR1 reads SEHNR; CDR2 reads FQNEAQ (reference sequence). Using reference TRBV7-9 and TRBJ1-1 for the parts outside the CDR3, the full variable domain is DTGVSQNPRHKITKRGQNVTFRCDPISEHNRLYWYRQTLGQGPEFLTYFQNEAQLEKSRLLSDRFSAERPKGSFSTLEIQRTEQGDSAMYLCASSPQTGGYPAFFGQGTRLTVV.

The chain is built from TRBV10-3 and TRBJ1-3; 9 bases map to TRBD1. Losses at the gene ends were 3 bases for V and 7 bases for J; bases not matched to a gene: 4. CDR1 ENHRY and CDR2 SYGVKD come from the germline V gene. The CDR3 is 14 residues long. In DNA form, the CDR3 reads TGTGCCATCAGTGACGGGACAGGGACGAACACCATATATTTT. This encodes CAISDGTGTNTIYF.

V gene TRBV10-1 combines with J gene TRBJ2-2; perhaps TRBD1 as D (6 bases). In germline, CDR1 is WNHNN, CDR2 SYGVQD (reference sequence). The CDR3 length is 16 residues. V lost 0 bases to trimming and J lost 2 bases, with 10 bases between them. CDR3 sequence (DNA): TGCGCCAGCAGTGAGTCAGGGGACACAAACACCGGGGAGCTGTTTTTT. Encoded protein: CASSESGDTNTGELFF.

The rearrangement links TRBV3-1 (or the pseudogene TRBV3-2) to TRBJ2-1; 12 bases align to TRBD2. Germline CDR1 reads LGHDT; CDR2 reads YNNKEL (reference sequence). V lost 4 bases, J lost 6 bases, and 10 bases stayed unmatched. The CDR3 is made up of 17 amino acids. The CDR3 DNA sequence: TGTGCCAGCAGCCGGGCGACTAGCGGGGGCGGTGGCAATGAGCAGTTCTTC. This sequence encodes CASSRATSGGGGNEQFF.

The chain uses TRBV3-1 (or the pseudogene TRBV3-2) and TRBJ2-1, with no clear D. From germline, CDR1 is LGHDT and CDR2 YNNKEL (reference sequence). Trimming stripped 6 bases from V and 1 base from J, with 10 bases between. The CDR3 is made up of 14 amino acids. The CDR3 DNA is TGTGCCAGCAGTGCTGTCGGGTCCTACAATGAGCAGTTCTTC. It translates to CASSAVGSYNEQFF.

The chain couples TRBV30 to TRBJ2-7, with TRBD1 identical over 9 bases. The germline V gene encodes CDR1 GTSNPN and CDR2 SVGIG (reference sequence). This CDR3 spans 14 amino acids. Trimming removed 5 bases from V and 1 base from J; junction bases left unmatched: 6. CDR3 loop: CAWARDRVSYEQYF. The CDR3, as DNA: TGTGCCTGGGCCCGGGACAGGGTTTCCTACGAGCAGTACTTC.